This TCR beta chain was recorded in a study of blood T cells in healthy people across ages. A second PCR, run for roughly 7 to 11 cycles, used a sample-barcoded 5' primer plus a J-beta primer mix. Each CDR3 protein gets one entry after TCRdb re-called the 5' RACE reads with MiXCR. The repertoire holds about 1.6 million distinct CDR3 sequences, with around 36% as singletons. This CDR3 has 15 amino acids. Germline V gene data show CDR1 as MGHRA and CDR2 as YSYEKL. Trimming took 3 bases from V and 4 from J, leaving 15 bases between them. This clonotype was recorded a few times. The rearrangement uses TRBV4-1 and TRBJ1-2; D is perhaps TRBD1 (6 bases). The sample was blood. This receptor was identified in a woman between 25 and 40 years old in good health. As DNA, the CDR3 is TGCGCCAGCAGCCAGCCCGGCAGGGGCGTCTATGGCTACACCTTC. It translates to CASSQPGRGVYGYTF.